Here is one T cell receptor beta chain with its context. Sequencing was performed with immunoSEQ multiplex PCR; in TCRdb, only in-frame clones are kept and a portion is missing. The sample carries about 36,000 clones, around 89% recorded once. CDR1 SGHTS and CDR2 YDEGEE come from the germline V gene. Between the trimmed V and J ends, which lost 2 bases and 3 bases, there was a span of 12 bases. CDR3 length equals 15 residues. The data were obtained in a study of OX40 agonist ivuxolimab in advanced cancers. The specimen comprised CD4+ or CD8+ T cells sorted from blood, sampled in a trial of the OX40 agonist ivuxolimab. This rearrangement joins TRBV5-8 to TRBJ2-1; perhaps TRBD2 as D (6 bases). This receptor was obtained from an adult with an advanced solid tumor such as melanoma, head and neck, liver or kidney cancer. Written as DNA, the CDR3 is TGTGCCAGCAGCTTAGGAGGGCAGGGCTACAATGAGCAGTTCTTC. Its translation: CASSLGGQGYNEQFF.